The sequence of this T cell receptor beta chain was determined in a study of early T cells in non-severe SARS-CoV-2 infection. Attachment of unique molecular identifiers to individual cDNA molecules was performed. A single record per CDR3 protein comes from TCRdb applying MiXCR to the 5' RACE reads. This table has fewer than 80,000 distinct CDR3 sequences, less than 15% appearing once. This clonotype was seen repeatedly, ten times or more. In germline, CDR1 is SEHNR, CDR2 FQNEAQ (reference sequence). V was clipped by 0 bases and J by 7 bases, with 16 bases between them. This CDR3 region has 15 residues.

The chain combines TRBV7-9 with TRBJ2-7, with D perhaps matching TRBD2 (7 bases). This TCR came from an adult who was a healthcare worker with PCR-confirmed SARS-CoV-2 infection or an uninfected control (not recorded which). The sequenced sample was whole blood. CDR3 sequence: CASSLASAGAREQYF. In nucleotides, the CDR3 is TGTGCCAGCAGCTTAGCCTCGGCGGGGGCCAGAGAGCAGTACTTC.